The source of this TCR beta chain is a study of T-cell reconstitution after alpha-beta-depleted transplantation in children. This clonotype showed up many times. Its antigen remains unknown. Researchers prepared the TCRbeta library using unique molecular identifiers, the study reports. TCRdb passed the PCR reads through MiXCR, listing each CDR3 protein once. This sample has around 120,000 distinct CDR3 sequences; around 23% occur once, and the top ten carry 10% to 13%. V was pared by 10 bases and J by 4 bases, with 7 bases of the junction left unmatched. The germline V gene encodes CDR1 WSHSY and CDR2 SAAADI. This CDR3 is 13 amino acids long. Study conclusions and caveats: Surviving recipient T cells and thymic progenitors underlay high day-60 TCRbeta diversity in some patients. T-cell numbers and diversity one year post-transplant derived largely from freshly generated T cells. Several hundred expanded graft clones reportedly gave rise to the alpha-beta T cells present about two months after transplant.

The sample in question was PBMCs, mostly from graft donor cells, obtained 180 days after TCRalphabeta/CD19-depleted stem cell transplant. This sequence was found in a male patient between 2 and 10 years old who had a stem cell transplant for chronic granulomatous disease, so the T cells may come from the graft donor. This rearrangement joins TRBV10-2 to TRBJ2-7; 10 bases agree with TRBD1. CDR3 sequence reads: CATKRDRGYEQYF. The DNA of the CDR3 is TGCGCCACCAAAAGGGACAGGGGTTACGAGCAGTACTTC.